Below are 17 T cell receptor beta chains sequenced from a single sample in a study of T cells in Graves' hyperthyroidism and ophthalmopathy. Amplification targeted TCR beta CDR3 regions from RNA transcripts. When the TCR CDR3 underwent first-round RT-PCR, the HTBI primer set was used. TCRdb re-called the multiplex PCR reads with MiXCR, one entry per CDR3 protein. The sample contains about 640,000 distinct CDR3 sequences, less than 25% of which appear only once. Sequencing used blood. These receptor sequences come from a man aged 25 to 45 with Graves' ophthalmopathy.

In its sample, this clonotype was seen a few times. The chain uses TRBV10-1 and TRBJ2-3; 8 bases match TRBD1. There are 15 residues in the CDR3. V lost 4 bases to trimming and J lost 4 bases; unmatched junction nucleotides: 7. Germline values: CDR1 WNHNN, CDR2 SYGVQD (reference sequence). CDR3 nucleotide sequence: TGCGCCAGCAGTGGGACAGGGAGAAACGCAGATACGCAGTATTTT. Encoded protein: CASSGTGRNADTQYF.

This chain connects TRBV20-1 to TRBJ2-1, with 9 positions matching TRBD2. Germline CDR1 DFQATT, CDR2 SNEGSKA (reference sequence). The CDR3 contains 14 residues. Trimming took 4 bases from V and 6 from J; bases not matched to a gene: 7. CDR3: CSATGGSGSNEQFF. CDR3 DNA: TGCAGTGCTACCGGGGGTAGCGGGAGCAATGAGCAGTTCTTC.

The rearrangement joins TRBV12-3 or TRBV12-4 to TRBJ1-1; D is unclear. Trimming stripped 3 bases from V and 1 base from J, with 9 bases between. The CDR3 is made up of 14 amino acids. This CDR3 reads CASSFYSSNTEAFF. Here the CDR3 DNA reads TGTGCCAGCAGTTTTTACAGCTCGAACACTGAAGCTTTCTTT.

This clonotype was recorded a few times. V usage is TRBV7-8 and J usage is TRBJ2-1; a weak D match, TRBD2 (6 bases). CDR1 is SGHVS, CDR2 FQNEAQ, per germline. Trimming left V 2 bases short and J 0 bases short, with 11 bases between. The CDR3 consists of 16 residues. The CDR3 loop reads CASSLNWGVSYNEQFF. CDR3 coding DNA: TGTGCCAGCAGCTTAAATTGGGGGGTCTCCTACAATGAGCAGTTCTTC. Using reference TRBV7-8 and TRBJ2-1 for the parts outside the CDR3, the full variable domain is GAGVSQSPRYKVAKRGQDVALRCDPISGHVSLFWYQQALGQGPEFLTYFQNEAQLDKSGLPSDRFFAERPEGSVSTLKIQRTQQEDSAVYLCASSLNWGVSYNEQFFGPGTRLTVL.

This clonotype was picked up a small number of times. In DNA, the CDR3 is TGCAGTGCTAGCAGGAGTTGGGAGACCCAGTACTTC. Translation: CSASRSWETQYF. V gene TRBV20-1 combines with J gene TRBJ2-5; D is undetermined. Germline-derived CDR1 and CDR2 are DFQATT and SNEGSKA (reference sequence). Trimming pared 3 bases from V and 5 bases from J, leaving 10 bases between. CDR3 length: 12 residues.

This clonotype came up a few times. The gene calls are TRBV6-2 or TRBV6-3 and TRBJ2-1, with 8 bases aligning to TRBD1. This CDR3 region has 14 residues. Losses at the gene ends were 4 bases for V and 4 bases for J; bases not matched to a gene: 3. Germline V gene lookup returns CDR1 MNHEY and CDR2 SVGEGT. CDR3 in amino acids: CASSFGDRYNEQFF. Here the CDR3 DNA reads TGTGCCAGCAGTTTCGGGGACAGGTACAATGAGCAGTTCTTC.

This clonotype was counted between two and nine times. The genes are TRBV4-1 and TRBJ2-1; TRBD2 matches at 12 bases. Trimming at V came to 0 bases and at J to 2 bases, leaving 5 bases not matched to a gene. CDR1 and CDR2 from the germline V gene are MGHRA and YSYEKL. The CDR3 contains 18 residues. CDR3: CASSQDRLAGDPYNEQFF. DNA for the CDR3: TGCGCCAGCAGCCAAGACAGACTAGCGGGAGATCCCTACAATGAGCAGTTCTTC.

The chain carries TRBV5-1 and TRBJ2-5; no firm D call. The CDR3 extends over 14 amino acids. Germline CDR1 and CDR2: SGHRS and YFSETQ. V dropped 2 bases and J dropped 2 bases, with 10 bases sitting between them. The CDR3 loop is CASSFRVNQETQYF. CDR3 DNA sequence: TGCGCCAGCAGCTTTCGTGTCAATCAAGAGACCCAGTACTTC.

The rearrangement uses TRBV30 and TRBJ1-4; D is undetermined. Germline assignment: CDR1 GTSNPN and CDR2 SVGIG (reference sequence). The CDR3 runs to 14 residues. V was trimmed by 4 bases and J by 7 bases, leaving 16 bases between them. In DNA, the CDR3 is TGTGCCTGGAACCCCGGAGGTGGGGTTGAAAAACTGTTTTTT. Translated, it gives CAWNPGGGVEKLFF.

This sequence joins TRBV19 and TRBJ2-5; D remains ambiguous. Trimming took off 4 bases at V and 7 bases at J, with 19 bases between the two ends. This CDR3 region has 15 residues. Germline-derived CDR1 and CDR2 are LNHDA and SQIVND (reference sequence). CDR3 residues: CASSRWDASEGTQYF. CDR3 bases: TGTGCCAGTAGTAGGTGGGATGCGTCGGAAGGGACCCAGTACTTC.

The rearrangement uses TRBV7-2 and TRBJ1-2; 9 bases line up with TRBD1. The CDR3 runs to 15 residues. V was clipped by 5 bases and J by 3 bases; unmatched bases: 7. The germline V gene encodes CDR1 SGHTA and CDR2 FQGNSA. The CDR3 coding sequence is TGTGCCAGCAGCAGTAAAACAGGGGGCTACTATGGCTACACCTTC. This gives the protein CASSSKTGGYYGYTF.

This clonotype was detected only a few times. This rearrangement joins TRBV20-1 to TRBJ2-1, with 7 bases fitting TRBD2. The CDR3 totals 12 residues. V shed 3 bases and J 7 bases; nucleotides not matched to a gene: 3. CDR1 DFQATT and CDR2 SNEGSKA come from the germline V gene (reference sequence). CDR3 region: CSASGRLNEQFF. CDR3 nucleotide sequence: TGCAGTGCTAGCGGGAGGCTTAATGAGCAGTTCTTC.

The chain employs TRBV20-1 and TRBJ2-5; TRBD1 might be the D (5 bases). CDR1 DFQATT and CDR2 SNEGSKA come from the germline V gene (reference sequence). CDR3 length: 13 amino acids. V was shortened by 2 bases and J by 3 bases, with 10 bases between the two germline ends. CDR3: CSARRTQKETQYF. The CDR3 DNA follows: TGCAGTGCTAGAAGGACACAAAAAGAGACCCAGTACTTC.

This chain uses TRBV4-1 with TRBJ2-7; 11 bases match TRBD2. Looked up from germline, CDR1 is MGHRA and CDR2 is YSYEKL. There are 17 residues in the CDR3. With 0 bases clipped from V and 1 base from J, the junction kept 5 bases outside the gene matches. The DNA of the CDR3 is TGCGCCAGCAGCCAAGATCCGGGACTAGCGGCTTCCTACGAGCAGTACTTC. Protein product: CASSQDPGLAASYEQYF.

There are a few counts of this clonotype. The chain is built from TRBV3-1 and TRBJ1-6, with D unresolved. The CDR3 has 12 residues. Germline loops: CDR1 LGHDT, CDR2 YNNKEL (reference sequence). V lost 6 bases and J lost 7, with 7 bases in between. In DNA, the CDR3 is TGTGCCAGCAGATCTGGGAATTCACCCCTCCACTTT. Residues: CASRSGNSPLHF.

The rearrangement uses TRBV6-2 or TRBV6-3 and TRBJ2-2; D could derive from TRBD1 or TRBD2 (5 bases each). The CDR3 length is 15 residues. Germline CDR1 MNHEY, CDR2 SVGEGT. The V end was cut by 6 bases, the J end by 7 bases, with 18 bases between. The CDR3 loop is CASRNPGRLIGELFF. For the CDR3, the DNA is TGTGCCAGCAGAAATCCGGGACGGCTCATCGGGGAGCTGTTTTTT.

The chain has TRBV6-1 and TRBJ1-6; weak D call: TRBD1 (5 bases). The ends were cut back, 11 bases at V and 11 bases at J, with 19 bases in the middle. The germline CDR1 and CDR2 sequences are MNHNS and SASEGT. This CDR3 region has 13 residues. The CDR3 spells CAARGDLRTPLHF. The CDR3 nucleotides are TGTGCCGCCCGGGGGGACCTCCGGACACCCCTCCACTTT.